This T cell receptor (beta chain) was profiled in a study of T cell repertoires in cytomegalovirus infection. As for the study in general: As its CMV epitopes, the study selected recently identified HLA-C-restricted and well-studied HLA-B-restricted targets. Indicated by public TCR beta signatures were CMV infection and matching HLA type. Findings and caveats of the study: The ex vivo response was dominated by HLA-C-restricted CMV-specific TCR beta clonotypes. Cumulative frequency (of public TCR beta family members) identified carriers of CMV plus the relevant HLA.

The germline V and J ends were trimmed by 2 bases and 0 bases, with 14 bases remaining between them. The germline CDR1 and CDR2 sequences are SGHTA and FQGNSA. This CDR3 is 17 amino acids long. MiXCR, applied by TCRdb to the reads, yields one record per CDR3 protein. The sample lists 550,000 to 700,000 distinct CDR3 sequences; under 45% were seen once. A word on this clonotype: Its antigen remains unknown.

The V call is TRBV7-2, the J call TRBJ2-1, with a possible D match to TRBD1 (6 bases). This clonotype was sampled from a human donor in good health (CMV status not recorded). Some clones in this sample may be carry-over from other donors' samples. Sequenced here: cultured PBMCs, sampled from culture after CMV antigen stimulation. CDR3: CASSLLGAPSSYNEQFF. CDR3 DNA sequence: TGTGCCAGCAGCTTATTGGGGGCCCCGAGCTCCTACAATGAGCAGTTCTTC.